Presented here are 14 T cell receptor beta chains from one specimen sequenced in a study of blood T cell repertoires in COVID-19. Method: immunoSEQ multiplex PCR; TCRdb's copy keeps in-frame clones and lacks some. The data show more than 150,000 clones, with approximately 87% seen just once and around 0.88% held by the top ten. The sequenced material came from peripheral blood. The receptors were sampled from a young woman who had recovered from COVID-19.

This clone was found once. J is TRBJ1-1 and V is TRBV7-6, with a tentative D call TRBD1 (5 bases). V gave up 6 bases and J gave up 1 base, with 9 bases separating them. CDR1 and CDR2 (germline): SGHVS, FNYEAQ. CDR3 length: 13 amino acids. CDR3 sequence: CASRQQENTEAFF. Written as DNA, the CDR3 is TGTGCCAGCAGACAACAGGAGAACACTGAAGCTTTCTTT.

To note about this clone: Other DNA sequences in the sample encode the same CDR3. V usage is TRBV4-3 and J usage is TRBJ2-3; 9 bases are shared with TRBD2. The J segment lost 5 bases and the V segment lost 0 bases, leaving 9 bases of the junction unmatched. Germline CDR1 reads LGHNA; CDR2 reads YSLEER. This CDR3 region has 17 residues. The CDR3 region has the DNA TGCGCCAGCAGCCAAGATAGGGCGGGGGGGCCTGGAGATACGCAGTATTTT. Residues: CASSQDRAGGPGDTQYF.

The CDR3 here is CARSIVLSQNFYGYTF. CDR3 sequence (DNA): TGTGCCAGAAGCATCGTCCTGAGTCAAAATTTTTATGGCTACACCTTC. The chain couples TRBV5-3 to TRBJ1-2; D is undetermined. TRBV5-3 is an ORF, with its function uncertain. V lost 4 bases and J 5 bases, leaving 21 bases between the germline ends. The CDR3 has 16 amino acids.

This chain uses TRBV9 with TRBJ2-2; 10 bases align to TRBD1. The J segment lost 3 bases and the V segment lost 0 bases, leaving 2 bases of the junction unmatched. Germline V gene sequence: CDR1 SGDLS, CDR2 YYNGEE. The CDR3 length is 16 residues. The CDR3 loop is CASSVGGTGDTGELFF. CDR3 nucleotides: TGTGCCAGCAGCGTAGGGGGGACAGGGGACACCGGGGAGCTGTTTTTT.

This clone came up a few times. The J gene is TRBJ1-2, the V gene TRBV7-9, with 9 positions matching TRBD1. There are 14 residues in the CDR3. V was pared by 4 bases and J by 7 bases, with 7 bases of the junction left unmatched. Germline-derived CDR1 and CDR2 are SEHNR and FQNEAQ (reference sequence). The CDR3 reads CASSSGTGKFGYTF. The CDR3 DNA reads TGTGCCAGCAGCTCCGGGACAGGGAAATTTGGCTACACCTTC.

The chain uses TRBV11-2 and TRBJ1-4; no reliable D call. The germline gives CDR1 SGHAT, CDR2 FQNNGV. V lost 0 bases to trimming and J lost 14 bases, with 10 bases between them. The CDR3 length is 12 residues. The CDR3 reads CASSLDPGGLFF. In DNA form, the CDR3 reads TGTGCCAGCAGCTTAGATCCAGGCGGGCTGTTTTTT.

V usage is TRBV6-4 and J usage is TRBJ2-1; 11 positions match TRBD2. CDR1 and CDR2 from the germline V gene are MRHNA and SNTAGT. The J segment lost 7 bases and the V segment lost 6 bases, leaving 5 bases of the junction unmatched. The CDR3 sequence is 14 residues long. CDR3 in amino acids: CASSGTSGPNEQFF. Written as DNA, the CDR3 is TGTGCCAGCAGCGGGACTAGCGGTCCGAATGAGCAGTTCTTC.

The CDR3 sequence: CASSRRGGNNLGNQPQHF. The CDR3 region has the DNA TGTGCCAGTAGTCGCAGGGGCGGTAACAATCTGGGCAATCAGCCCCAGCATTTT. V and J are TRBV19 and TRBJ1-5, with D perhaps matching TRBD1 (6 bases). Germline V gene lookup returns CDR1 LNHDA and CDR2 SQIVND (reference sequence). The V gene lost 5 bases and the J gene lost 2 bases, with 22 bases spanning the gap. The CDR3 spans 18 residues. The variable domain in full, with the rest retrieved from reference TRBV19 and TRBJ1-5, is DGGITQSPKYLFRKEGQNVTLSCEQNLNHDAMYWYRQDPGQGLRLIYYSQIVNDFQKGDIAEGYSVSREKKESFPLTVTSAQKNPTAFYLCASSRRGGNNLGNQPQHFGDGTRLSIL.

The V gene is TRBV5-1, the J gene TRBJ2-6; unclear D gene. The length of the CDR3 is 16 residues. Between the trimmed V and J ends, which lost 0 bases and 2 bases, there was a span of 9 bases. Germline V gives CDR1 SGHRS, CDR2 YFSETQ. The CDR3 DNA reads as TGCGCCAGCAGCTTGGTTGCGAGAGCTGGGGCCAACGTCCTGACTTTC. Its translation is CASSLVARAGANVLTF.

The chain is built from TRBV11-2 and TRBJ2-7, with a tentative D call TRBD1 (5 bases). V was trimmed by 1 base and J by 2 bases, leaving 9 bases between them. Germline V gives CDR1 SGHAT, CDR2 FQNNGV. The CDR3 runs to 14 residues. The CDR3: CASSLGPGPYEQYV. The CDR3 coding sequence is TGTGCCAGCAGCTTAGGGCCAGGGCCCTACGAGCAGTACGTC.

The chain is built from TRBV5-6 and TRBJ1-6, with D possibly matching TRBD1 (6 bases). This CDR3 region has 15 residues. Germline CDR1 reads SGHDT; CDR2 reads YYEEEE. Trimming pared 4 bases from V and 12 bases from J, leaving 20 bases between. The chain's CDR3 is CASSRSGGAGRPLHF. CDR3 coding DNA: TGTGCCAGCAGCCGCTCGGGGGGGGCAGGTCGACCCCTCCACTTT.

For the CDR3, the DNA is TGTGCCAGCAGCCGTTACAGGGGGCACTTCTATGGCTACACCTTC. It is translated as CASSRYRGHFYGYTF. The chain uses TRBV7-9 and TRBJ1-2; 9 bases align to TRBD1. CDR1 and CDR2 (germline): SEHNR, FQNEAQ (reference sequence). Losses at the gene ends were 5 bases for V and 4 bases for J; bases not matched to a gene: 8. This CDR3 has 15 amino acids.

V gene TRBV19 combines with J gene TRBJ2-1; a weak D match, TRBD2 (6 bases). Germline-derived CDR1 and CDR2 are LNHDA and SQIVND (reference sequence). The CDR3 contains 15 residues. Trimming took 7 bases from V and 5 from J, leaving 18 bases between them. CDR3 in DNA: TGTGCCAGTATCCCAACCGGGACTCAGAACAATGAGCAGTTCTTC. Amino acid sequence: CASIPTGTQNNEQFF. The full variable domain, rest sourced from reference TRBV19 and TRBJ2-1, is DGGITQSPKYLFRKEGQNVTLSCEQNLNHDAMYWYRQDPGQGLRLIYYSQIVNDFQKGDIAEGYSVSREKKESFPLTVTSAQKNPTAFYLCASIPTGTQNNEQFFGPGTRLTVL.

This CDR3 reads CSVVGSSYNEQFF. CDR3 sequence (DNA): TGCAGCGTTGTTGGGAGCTCCTACAATGAGCAGTTCTTC. The V and J genes are TRBV29-1 and TRBJ2-1, with D possibly matching TRBD2 (5 bases). This CDR3 has 13 residues. Deletions cut 4 bases from V and 0 bases from J, with 7 bases between. Germline V lookup: CDR1 SQVTM, CDR2 ANQGSEA.